The 14 T cell receptor beta chains given below trace back to one sample, sequenced in a study of T cell responses to AZD1222 COVID-19 vaccine. Here immunoSEQ multiplex PCR was the method, and the copy in TCRdb shows in-frame clones only, minus some. The table records 99,000 or so clones, more than 75% of them present only once. The source material was peripheral blood, sampled 28 days after the second dose of the MenACWY control vaccine. These receptors all come from an adult who received the MenACWY meningococcal vaccine as a control.

V gene TRBV7-2 combines with J gene TRBJ2-3; perhaps TRBD1 as D (6 bases). V dropped 4 bases and J dropped 4 bases, with 12 bases sitting between them. From germline, CDR1 is SGHTA and CDR2 FQGNSA. The CDR3 totals 14 residues. CDR3 nucleotide sequence: TGTGCCAGCAGCTCGTGGGGGCCGGCAGATACGCAGTATTTT. Translated, it gives CASSSWGPADTQYF.

V is TRBV19 and J is TRBJ1-2; D might be TRBD1 (6 bases). With 7 bases removed from V and 3 bases from J, the gap between germline ends came to 9 bases. Germline CDR1 LNHDA, CDR2 SQIVND (reference sequence). The CDR3 has 12 residues. CDR3 protein: CASNDRYYGYTF. In nucleotides, the CDR3 is TGTGCCAGTAACGACAGGTACTATGGCTACACCTTC.

This clone was counted a few times. This chain connects TRBV19 to TRBJ1-2; perhaps TRBD1 as D (6 bases). The CDR3 has 16 residues. The V gene lost 1 base and the J gene lost 4 bases, with 16 bases spanning the gap. Germline V lookup: CDR1 LNHDA, CDR2 SQIVND (reference sequence). Here the CDR3 reads CASSIAGTGSGYGYTF. CDR3 DNA: TGTGCCAGTAGTATAGCGGGCACAGGGTCTGGCTATGGCTACACCTTC.

The genes are TRBV15 and TRBJ1-1; D not resolved. CDR3 size: 14 residues. Germline CDR1 is LNHNV and CDR2 is YYDKDF (reference sequence). Trimming left V 0 bases short and J 1 base short, with 6 bases between. CDR3 sequence (DNA): TGTGCCACCAGCAGAGATGCAGGGAACACTGAAGCTTTCTTT. Protein: CATSRDAGNTEAFF.

The chain employs TRBV6-5 and TRBJ1-4; 8 nucleotides align to TRBD1. The length of the CDR3 is 14 residues. Germline assignment: CDR1 MNHEY and CDR2 SVGAGI. V lost 5 bases to trimming and J lost 8 bases; unmatched junction nucleotides: 7. The CDR3 DNA is TGTGCCAGCAGTCGACAGGGGTTCGGGGAAAAACTGTTTTTT. It encodes CASSRQGFGEKLFF.

V and J are TRBV30 and TRBJ1-3; D is unresolved. Germline CDR1 GTSNPN, CDR2 SVGIG (reference sequence). V lost 0 bases and J 0 bases, leaving 12 bases between the germline ends. The length of the CDR3 is 16 residues. CDR3 sequence reads: CAWSVRLATSGNTIYF. CDR3 coding DNA: TGTGCCTGGAGTGTACGATTAGCCACCTCTGGAAACACCATATATTTT.

The count of this clone is one. The chain has TRBV21-1 and TRBJ1-1; the table's D call TRBD1 went unverified against the DNA. TRBV21-1 counts as a pseudogene. The length of the CDR3 is 21 residues. The CDR3 DNA sequence: TGTGCCAGCAGCAAAGCGACCGGGACAGGGGGCCCCGAAGTATCCGGTACTGAAGCTTTCTTT. Translating it yields CASSKATGTGGPEVSGTEAFF.

This clone was seen once. V usage is TRBV10-3 and J usage is TRBJ2-7; no clear D. Trimming removed 11 bases at V and 3 bases at J, with 8 bases between. Germline V gene lookup returns CDR1 ENHRY and CDR2 SYGVKD. The CDR3 is 10 amino acids. CDR3 nucleotide sequence: TGTGCCGTTAGTCACTACGAGCAGTACTTC. This gives the protein CAVSHYEQYF.

This rearrangement joins TRBV6-2 or TRBV6-3 to TRBJ1-1, with D unresolved. The CDR3 sequence is 14 residues long. Between the trimmed V and J ends, which lost 4 bases and 3 bases, there was a span of 12 bases. Per germline, CDR1 MNHEY and CDR2 SVGEGT. The DNA of the CDR3 is TGTGCCAGCAGTTCCTCCGTATGGGACACTGAAGCTTTCTTT. This encodes CASSSSVWDTEAFF.

CDR3 coding DNA: TGTGCCAGCAGCGGCAACACAGATACGCAGTATTTT. This codes for CASSGNTDTQYF. The gene calls are TRBV3-1 (or the pseudogene TRBV3-2) and TRBJ2-3; D call uncertain. Trimming cost V 5 bases and J 2 bases, with 5 bases left between them. Looked up from germline, CDR1 is LGHDT and CDR2 is YNNKEL (reference sequence). The CDR3 is 12 amino acids.

J is TRBJ1-6 and V is TRBV5-1, with a weak D call TRBD1 (6 bases). Germline V gene sequence: CDR1 SGHRS, CDR2 YFSETQ. CDR3 length: 16 amino acids. V lost 0 bases and J lost 9, with 16 bases in between. Written as DNA, the CDR3 is TGCGCCAGCAGCTTGGCAGGGGTTGTTTGGGGTTCACCCCTCCACTTT. Its translation: CASSLAGVVWGSPLHF.

The rearrangement uses TRBV18 and TRBJ2-1; D possibly corresponds to TRBD1 (6 bases). Germline assignment: CDR1 KGHSH and CDR2 LQKENI. Trimming removed 2 bases from V and 0 bases from J, with 8 bases in between. This CDR3 comprises 15 residues. The CDR3 DNA sequence: TGTGCCAGCTCACCAATAGGGGGCTCCTACAATGAGCAGTTCTTC. It encodes CASSPIGGSYNEQFF.

There are a few counts of this clone. The V gene is TRBV7-9, the J gene TRBJ2-1; 9 nucleotides align to TRBD2. The CDR3 has 15 amino acids. Germline-derived CDR1 and CDR2 are SEHNR and FQNEAQ (reference sequence). The V and J ends lost 2 bases and 7 bases, in that order; junction bases with no gene match: 6. The chain's CDR3 is CASSLTLAGKNEQFF. The CDR3 bases are TGTGCCAGCAGCTTAACCCTAGCGGGGAAGAATGAGCAGTTCTTC.

This clone was detected only once. The rearrangement links TRBV10-3 to TRBJ1-2; unclear D gene. Germline loops: CDR1 ENHRY, CDR2 SYGVKD. The CDR3 is 13 amino acids. Trimming cost V 6 bases and J 3 bases, with 11 bases left between them. CDR3 nucleotides: TGTGCCATCAGGAGCCAGGAGGACTATGGCTACACCTTC. This sequence encodes CAIRSQEDYGYTF.